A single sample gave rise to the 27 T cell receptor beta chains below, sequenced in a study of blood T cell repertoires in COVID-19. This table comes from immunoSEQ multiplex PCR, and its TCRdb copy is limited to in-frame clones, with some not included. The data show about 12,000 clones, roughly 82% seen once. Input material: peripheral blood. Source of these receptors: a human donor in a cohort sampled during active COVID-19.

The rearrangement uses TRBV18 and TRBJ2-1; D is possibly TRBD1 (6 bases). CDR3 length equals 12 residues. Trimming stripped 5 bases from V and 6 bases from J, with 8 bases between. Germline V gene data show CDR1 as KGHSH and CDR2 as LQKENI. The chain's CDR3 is CASSLQGNEQFF. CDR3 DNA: TGTGCCAGCTCATTACAGGGCAATGAGCAGTTCTTC.

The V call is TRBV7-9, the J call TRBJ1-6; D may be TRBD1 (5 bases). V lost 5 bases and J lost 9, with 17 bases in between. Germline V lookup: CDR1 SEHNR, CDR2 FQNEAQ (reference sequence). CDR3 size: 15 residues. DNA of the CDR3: TGTGCCAGCAGCCATCACAGGAACCAGGGTTCACCCCTCCACTTT. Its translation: CASSHHRNQGSPLHF.

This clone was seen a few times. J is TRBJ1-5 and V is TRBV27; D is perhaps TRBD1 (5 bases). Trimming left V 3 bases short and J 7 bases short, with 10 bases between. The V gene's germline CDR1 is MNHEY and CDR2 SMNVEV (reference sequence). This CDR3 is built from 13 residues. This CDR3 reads CASSFGGTQPQHF. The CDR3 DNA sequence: TGTGCCAGCAGTTTCGGAGGGACCCAGCCCCAGCATTTT.

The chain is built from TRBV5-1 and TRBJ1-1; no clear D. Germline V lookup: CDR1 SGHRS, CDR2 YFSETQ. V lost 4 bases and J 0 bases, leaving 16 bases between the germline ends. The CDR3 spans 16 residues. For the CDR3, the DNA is TGCGCCAGCAGCGTCCGACCGCCGGGTCTGAACACTGAAGCTTTCTTT. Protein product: CASSVRPPGLNTEAFF.

The CDR3, as DNA: TGTGCCAGCAGCTTGTTGGAGCGGGGGAACACAGATACGCAGTATTTT. This translates into CASSLLERGNTDTQYF. The gene calls are TRBV7-8 and TRBJ2-3, with 8 bases that match TRBD2. The CDR3 totals 16 residues. Germline CDR1 reads SGHVS; CDR2 reads FQNEAQ. V shed 3 bases and J 2 bases; nucleotides not matched to a gene: 7. Supplemented by reference TRBV7-8 and TRBJ2-3, the full variable domain reads GAGVSQSPRYKVAKRGQDVALRCDPISGHVSLFWYQQALGQGPEFLTYFQNEAQLDKSGLPSDRFFAERPEGSVSTLKIQRTQQEDSAVYLCASSLLERGNTDTQYFGPGTRLTVL.

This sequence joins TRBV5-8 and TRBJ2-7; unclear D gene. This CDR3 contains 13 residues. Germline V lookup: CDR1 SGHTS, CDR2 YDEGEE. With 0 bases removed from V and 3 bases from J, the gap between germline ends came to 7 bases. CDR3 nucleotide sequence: TGTGCCAGCAGCTTGGTCAGGTACTACGAGCAGTACTTC. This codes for CASSLVRYYEQYF.

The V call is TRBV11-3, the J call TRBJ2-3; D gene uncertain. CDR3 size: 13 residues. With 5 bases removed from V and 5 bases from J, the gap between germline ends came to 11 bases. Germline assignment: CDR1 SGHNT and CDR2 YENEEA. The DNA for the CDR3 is TGTGCCAGCAGCCCAAGACTGGGAGATACGCAGTATTTT. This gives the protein CASSPRLGDTQYF.

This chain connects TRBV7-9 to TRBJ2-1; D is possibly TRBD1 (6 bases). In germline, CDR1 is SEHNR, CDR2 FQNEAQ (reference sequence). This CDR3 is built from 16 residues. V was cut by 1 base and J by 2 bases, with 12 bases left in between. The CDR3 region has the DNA TGTGCCAGCAGCTTAGTACAGGGCCCGGCCTACAATGAGCAGTTCTTC. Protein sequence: CASSLVQGPAYNEQFF.

CDR3 sequence (DNA): TGTGCCAGTAGTATAGGGACAGGGGGACGGGATCAGCCCCAGCATTTT. Its protein is CASSIGTGGRDQPQHF. The V gene is TRBV19, the J gene TRBJ1-5; 10 bases match TRBD1. The CDR3 has 16 residues. V dropped 1 base and J dropped 5; count of bases not matched to a gene: 5. Germline V gives CDR1 LNHDA, CDR2 SQIVND (reference sequence).

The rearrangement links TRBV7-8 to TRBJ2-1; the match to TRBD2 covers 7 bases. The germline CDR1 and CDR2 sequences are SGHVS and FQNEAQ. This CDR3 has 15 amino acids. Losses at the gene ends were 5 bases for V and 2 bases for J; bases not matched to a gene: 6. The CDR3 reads CASSVRTRTYNEQFF. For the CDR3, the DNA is TGTGCCAGCAGCGTCCGGACTAGAACCTACAATGAGCAGTTCTTC.

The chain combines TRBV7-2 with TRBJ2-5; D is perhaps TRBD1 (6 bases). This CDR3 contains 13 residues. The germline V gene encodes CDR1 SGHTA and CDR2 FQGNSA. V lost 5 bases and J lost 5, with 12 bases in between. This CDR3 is CASSGDTGETQYF. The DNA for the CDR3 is TGTGCCAGCAGCGGGGACACTGGGGAGACCCAGTACTTC.

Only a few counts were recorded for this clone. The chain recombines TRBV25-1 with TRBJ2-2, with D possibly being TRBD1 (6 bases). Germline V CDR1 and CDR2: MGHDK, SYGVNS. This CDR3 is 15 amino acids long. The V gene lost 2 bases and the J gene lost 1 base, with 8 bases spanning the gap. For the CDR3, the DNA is TGTGCCAGCAGTGAACTCAGGGGGAACACCGGGGAGCTGTTTTTT. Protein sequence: CASSELRGNTGELFF.

The CDR3 coding sequence is TGTGCCATCAGTGAGACCCTTTCCCGGACAGTAACTAGCACAGATACGCAGTATTTT. This encodes CAISETLSRTVTSTDTQYF. This sequence joins TRBV10-3 and TRBJ2-3; perhaps TRBD1 as D (6 bases). CDR1 and CDR2 (germline): ENHRY, SYGVKD. The CDR3 spans 19 residues. V was trimmed by 2 bases and J by 0 bases, leaving 21 bases between them.

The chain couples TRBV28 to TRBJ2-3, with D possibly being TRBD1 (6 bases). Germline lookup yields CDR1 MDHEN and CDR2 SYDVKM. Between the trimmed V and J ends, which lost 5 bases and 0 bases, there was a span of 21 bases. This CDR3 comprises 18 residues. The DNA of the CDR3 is TGTGCCAGCAGTATGCTTCGGACAGCCCAACCCAGCACAGATACGCAGTATTTT. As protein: CASSMLRTAQPSTDTQYF.

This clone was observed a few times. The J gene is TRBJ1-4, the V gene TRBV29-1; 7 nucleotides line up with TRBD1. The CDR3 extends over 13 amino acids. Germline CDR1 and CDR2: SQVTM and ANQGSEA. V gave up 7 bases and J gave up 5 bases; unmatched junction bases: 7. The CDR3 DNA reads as TGCAGCGCAACTGCGACAGGGAATGAAAAACTGTTTTTT. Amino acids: CSATATGNEKLFF.

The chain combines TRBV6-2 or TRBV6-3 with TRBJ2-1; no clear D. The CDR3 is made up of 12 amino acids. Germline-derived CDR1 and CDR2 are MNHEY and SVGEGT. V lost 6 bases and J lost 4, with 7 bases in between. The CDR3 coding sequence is TGTGCCAGCAGCCTCTTGTACAATGAGCAGTTCTTC. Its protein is CASSLLYNEQFF.

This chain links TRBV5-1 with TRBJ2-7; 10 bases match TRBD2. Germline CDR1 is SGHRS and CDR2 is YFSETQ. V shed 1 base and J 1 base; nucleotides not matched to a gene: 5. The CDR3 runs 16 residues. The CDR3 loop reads CASSLTPSGGSYEQYF. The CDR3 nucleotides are TGCGCCAGCAGCTTGACCCCTAGCGGGGGATCCTACGAGCAGTACTTC.

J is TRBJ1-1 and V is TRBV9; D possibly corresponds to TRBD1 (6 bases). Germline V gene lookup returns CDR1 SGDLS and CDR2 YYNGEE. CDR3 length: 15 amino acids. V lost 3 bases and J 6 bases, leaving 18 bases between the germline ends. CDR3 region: CASSDGTFVLPEAFF. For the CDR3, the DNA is TGTGCCAGCAGCGATGGGACATTCGTGCTTCCTGAAGCTTTCTTT.

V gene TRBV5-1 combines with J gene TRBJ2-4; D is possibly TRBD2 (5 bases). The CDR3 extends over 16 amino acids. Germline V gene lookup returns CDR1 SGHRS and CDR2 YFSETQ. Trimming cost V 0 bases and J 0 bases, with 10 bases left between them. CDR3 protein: CASSLATGLAKNIQYF. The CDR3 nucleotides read TGCGCCAGCAGCTTGGCTACGGGGTTAGCCAAAAACATTCAGTACTTC.

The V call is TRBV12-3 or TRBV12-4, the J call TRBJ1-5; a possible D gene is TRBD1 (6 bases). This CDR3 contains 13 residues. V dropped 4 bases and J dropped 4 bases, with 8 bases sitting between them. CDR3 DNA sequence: TGTGCCAGCAGTTCAACAGGGAATCAGCCCCAGCATTTT. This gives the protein CASSSTGNQPQHF.

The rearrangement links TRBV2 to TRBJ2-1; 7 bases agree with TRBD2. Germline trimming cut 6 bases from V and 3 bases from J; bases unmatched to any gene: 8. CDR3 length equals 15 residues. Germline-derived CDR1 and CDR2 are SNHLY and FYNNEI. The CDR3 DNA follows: TGTGCCAGCAGCGCCTTTGCGGGGGTCTACAATGAGCAGTTCTTC. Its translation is CASSAFAGVYNEQFF.

CDR3 coding DNA: TGTGCCAGCAGCTACACTCGACAGGGGACGAACACCGGGGAGCTGTTTTTT. Protein sequence: CASSYTRQGTNTGELFF. The chain uses TRBV7-3 and TRBJ2-2; 8 bases map to TRBD1. V lost 4 bases and J lost 0; bases outside the gene matches: 7. CDR1 and CDR2 from the germline V gene are SGHTA and FQGTGA. The CDR3 is 17 residues long.

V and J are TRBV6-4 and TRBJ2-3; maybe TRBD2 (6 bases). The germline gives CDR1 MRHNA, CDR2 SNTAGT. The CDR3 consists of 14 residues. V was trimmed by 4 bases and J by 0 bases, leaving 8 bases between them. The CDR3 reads CASSVGGSTDTQYF. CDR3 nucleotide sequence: TGTGCCAGCAGTGTCGGAGGGAGCACAGATACGCAGTATTTT.

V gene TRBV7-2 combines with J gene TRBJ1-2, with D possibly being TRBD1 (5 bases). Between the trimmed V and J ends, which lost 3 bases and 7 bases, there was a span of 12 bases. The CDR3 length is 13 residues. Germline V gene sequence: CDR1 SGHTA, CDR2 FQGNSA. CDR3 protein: CASSFGRQIGYTF. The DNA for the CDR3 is TGTGCCAGCAGCTTCGGAAGACAGATTGGCTACACCTTC. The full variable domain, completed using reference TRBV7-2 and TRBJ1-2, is GAGVSQSPSNKVTEKGKDVELRCDPISGHTALYWYRQSLGQGLEFLIYFQGNSAPDKSGLPSDRFSAERTGGSVSTLTIQRTQQEDSAVYLCASSFGRQIGYTFGSGTRLTVV.

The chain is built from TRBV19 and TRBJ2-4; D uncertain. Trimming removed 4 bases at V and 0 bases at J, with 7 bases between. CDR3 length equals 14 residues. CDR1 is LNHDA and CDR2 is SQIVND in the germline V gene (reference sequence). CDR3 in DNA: TGTGCCAGTAGTAAGAGTCTAGCCAAAAACATTCAGTACTTC. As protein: CASSKSLAKNIQYF.

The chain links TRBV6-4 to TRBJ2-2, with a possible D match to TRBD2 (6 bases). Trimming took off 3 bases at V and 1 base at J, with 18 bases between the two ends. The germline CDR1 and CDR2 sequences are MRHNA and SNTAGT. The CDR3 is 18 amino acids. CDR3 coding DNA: TGTGCCAGCAGTGAATCCATTACGGGGGTCGAGAACACCGGGGAGCTGTTTTTT. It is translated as CASSESITGVENTGELFF.

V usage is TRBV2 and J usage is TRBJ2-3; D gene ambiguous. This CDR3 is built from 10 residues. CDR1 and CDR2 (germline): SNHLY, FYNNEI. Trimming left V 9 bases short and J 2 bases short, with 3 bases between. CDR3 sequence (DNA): TGTGCCAGTTACACAGATACGCAGTATTTT. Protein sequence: CASYTDTQYF.